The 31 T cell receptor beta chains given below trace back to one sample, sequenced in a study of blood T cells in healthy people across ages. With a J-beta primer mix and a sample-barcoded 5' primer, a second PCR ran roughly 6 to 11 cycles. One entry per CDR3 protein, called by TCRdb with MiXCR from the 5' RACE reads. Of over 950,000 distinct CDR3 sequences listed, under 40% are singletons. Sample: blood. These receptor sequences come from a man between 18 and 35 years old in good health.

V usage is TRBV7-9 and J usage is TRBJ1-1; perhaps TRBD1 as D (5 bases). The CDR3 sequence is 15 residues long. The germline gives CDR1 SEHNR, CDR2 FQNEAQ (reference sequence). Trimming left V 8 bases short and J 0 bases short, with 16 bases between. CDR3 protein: CASCPAGHVNTEAFF. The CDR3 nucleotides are TGTGCCAGCTGCCCAGCAGGACACGTGAACACTGAAGCTTTCTTT.

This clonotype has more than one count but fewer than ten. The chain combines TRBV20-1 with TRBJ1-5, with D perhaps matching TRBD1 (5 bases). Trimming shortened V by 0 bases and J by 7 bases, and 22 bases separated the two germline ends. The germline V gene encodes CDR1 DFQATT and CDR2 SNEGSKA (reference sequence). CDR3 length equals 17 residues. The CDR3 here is CSARDLLAREDRQPQHF. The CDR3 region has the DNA TGCAGTGCTAGAGATCTTCTTGCCAGGGAGGATCGACAGCCCCAGCATTTT.

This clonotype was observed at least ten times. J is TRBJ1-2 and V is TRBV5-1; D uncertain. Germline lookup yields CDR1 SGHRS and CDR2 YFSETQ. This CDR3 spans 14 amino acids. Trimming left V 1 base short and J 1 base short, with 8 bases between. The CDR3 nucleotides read TGCGCCAGCAGCTTGACAGAGCTTAACTATGGCTACACCTTC. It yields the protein CASSLTELNYGYTF. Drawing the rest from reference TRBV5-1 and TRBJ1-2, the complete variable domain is KAGVTQTPRYLIKTRGQQVTLSCSPISGHRSVSWYQQTPGQGLQFLFEYFSETQRNKGNFPGRFSGRQFSNSRSEMNVSTLELGDSALYLCASSLTELNYGYTFGSGTRLTVV.

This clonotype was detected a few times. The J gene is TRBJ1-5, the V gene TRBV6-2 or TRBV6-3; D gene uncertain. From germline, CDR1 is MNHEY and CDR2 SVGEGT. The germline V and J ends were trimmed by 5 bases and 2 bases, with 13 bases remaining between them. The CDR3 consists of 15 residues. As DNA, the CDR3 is TGTGCCAGCAGTCTATTCAACCGGGGCAATCAGCCCCAGCATTTT. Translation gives CASSLFNRGNQPQHF.

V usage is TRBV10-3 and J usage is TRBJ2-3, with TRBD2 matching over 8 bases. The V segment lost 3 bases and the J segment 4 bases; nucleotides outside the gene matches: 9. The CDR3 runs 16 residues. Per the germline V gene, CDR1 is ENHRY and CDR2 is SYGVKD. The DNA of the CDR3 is TGTGCCATCAGTGATCCTTTTCGGGGGGGATCAGATACGCAGTATTTT. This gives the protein CAISDPFRGGSDTQYF.

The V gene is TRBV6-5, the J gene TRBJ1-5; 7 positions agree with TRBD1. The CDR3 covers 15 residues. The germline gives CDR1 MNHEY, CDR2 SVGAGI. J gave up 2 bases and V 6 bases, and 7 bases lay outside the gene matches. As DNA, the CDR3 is TGTGCCAGCAGGCGAGGGGGCGCGGGCAATCAGCCCCAGCATTTT. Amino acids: CASRRGGAGNQPQHF.

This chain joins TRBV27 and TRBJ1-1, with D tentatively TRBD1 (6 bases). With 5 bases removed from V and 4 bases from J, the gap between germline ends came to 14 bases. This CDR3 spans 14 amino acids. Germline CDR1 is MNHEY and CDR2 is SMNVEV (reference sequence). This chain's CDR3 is CASSPTNRATEAFF. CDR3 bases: TGTGCCAGCAGTCCCACCAACAGGGCCACTGAAGCTTTCTTT.

CDR3 DNA sequence: TGCGCCAGCAGCCAAGGAGTGCAAACGAACTATGGCTACACCTTC. Translation: CASSQGVQTNYGYTF. This chain joins TRBV4-1 and TRBJ1-2; D unclear. The V gene's germline CDR1 is MGHRA and CDR2 YSYEKL. Trimming took off 1 base at V and 2 bases at J, with 11 bases between the two ends. The CDR3 has 15 residues.

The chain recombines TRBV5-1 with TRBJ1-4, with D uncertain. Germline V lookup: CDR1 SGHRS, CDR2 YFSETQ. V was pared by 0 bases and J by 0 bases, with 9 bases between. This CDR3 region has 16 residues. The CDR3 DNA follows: TGCGCCAGCAGCTTGGGAAGGAGTTCAACTAATGAAAAACTGTTTTTT. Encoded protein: CASSLGRSSTNEKLFF.

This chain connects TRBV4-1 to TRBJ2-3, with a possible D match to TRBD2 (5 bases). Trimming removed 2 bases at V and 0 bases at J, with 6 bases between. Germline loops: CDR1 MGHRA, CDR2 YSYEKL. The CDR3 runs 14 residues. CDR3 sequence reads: CASSQTGSTDTQYF. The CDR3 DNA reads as TGCGCCAGCAGCCAAACGGGGAGCACAGATACGCAGTATTTT.

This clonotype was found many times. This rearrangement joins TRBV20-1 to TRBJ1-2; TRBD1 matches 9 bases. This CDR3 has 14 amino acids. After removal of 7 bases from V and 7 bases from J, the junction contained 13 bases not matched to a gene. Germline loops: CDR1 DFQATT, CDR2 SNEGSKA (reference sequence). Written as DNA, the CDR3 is TGCAGTGTTCCGGGGACAGGGCTAAAGAGTGGCTACACCTTC. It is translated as CSVPGTGLKSGYTF.

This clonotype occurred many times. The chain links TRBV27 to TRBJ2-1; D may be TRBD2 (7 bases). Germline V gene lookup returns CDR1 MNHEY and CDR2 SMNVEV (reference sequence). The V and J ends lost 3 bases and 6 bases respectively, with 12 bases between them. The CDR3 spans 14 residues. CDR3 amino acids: CASSLGGGINEQFF. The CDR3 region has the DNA TGTGCCAGCAGTTTGGGAGGGGGTATCAATGAGCAGTTCTTC.

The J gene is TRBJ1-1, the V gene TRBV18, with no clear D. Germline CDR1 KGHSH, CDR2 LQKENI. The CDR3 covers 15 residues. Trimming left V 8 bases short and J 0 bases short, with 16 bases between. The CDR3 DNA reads TGTGCCAGCGGACCACCCGACGATATGAACACTGAAGCTTTCTTT. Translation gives CASGPPDDMNTEAFF.

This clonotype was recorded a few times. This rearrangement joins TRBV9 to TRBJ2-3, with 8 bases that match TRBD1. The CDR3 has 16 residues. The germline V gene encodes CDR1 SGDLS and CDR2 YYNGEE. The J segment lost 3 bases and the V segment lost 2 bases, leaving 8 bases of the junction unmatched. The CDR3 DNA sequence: TGTGCCAGCAGCGTCGTTGGGACAGGTGGGACAGATACGCAGTATTTT. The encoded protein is CASSVVGTGGTDTQYF.

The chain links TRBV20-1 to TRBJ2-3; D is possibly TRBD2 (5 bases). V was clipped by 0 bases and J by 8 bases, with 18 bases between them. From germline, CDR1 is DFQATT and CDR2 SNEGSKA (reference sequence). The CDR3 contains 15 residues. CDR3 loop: CSARDRSGTSGTQYF. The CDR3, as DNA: TGCAGTGCTAGAGATCGCAGCGGTACCTCTGGTACGCAGTATTTT.

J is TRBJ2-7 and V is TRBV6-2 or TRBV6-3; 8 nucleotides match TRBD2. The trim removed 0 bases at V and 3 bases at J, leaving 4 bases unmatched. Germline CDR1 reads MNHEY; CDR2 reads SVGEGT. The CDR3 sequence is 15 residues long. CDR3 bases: TGTGCCAGCAGTTACTCGCAGCGGGGGCTCTACGAGCAGTACTTC. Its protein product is CASSYSQRGLYEQYF.

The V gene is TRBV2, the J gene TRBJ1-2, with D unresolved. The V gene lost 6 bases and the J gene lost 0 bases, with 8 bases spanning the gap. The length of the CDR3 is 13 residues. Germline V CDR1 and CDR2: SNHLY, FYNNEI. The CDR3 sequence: CASRLQSNYGYTF. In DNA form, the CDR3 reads TGTGCCAGCAGATTGCAGTCTAACTATGGCTACACCTTC.

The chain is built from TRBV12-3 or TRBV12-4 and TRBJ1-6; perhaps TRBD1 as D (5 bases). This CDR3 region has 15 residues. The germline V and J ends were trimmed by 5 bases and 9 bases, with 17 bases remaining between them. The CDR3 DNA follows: TGTGCCAGCAGTCCCCGTGACAGAGCGGCTTCACCCCTCCACTTT. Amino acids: CASSPRDRAASPLHF.

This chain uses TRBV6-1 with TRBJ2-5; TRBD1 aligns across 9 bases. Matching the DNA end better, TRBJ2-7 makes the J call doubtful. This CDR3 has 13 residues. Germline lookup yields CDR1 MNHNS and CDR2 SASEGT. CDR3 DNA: TGTGCCAGCAGTGAAAGGGACAGGGCCGAGCAGTACTTC. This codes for CASSERDRAEQYF.

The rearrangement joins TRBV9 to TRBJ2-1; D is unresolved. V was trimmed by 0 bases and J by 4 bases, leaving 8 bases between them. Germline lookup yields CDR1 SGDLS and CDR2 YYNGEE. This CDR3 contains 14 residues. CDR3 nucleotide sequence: TGTGCCAGCAGCGTAGCCACCATATACAATGAGCAGTTCTTC. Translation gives CASSVATIYNEQFF.

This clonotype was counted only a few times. CDR3 protein: CASSFYGGGRELFF. CDR3 nucleotide sequence: TGCGCCAGCAGCTTCTACGGAGGTGGCAGGGAGCTGTTTTTT. The V and J genes are TRBV5-1 and TRBJ2-2, with D possibly TRBD2 on 5 matching bases. V lost 2 bases and J 9 bases, leaving 14 bases between the germline ends. This CDR3 region has 14 residues. Germline-derived CDR1 and CDR2 are SGHRS and YFSETQ.

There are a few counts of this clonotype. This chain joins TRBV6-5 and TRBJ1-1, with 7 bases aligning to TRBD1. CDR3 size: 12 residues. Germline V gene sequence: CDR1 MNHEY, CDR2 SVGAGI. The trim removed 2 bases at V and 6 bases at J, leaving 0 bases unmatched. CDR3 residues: CASSYGTAEAFF. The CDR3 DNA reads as TGTGCCAGCAGTTACGGGACAGCTGAAGCTTTCTTT.

The CDR3 reads CASSKDGRVRYSNQPQHF. In DNA form, the CDR3 reads TGTGCCAGTAGTAAGGATGGCAGGGTCCGATATAGCAATCAGCCCCAGCATTTT. The gene calls are TRBV19 and TRBJ1-5, with a tentative D call TRBD1 (5 bases). Looked up from germline, CDR1 is LNHDA and CDR2 is SQIVND (reference sequence). With 4 bases removed from V and 0 bases from J, the gap between germline ends came to 19 bases. CDR3 length: 18 residues.

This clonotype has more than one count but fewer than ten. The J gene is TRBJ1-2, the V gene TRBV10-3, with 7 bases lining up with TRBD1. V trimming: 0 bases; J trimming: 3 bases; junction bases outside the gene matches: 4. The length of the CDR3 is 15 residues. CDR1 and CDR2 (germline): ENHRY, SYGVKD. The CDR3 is CAISESQGVYYGYTF. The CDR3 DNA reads TGTGCCATCAGTGAGTCCCAGGGGGTGTACTATGGCTACACCTTC.

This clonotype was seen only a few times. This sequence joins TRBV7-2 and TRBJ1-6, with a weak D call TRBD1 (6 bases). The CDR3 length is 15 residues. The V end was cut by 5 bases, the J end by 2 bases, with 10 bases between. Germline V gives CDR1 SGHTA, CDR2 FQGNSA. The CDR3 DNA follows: TGTGCCAGCAGCCAGGGGACTACCTATAATTCACCCCTCCACTTT. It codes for CASSQGTTYNSPLHF.

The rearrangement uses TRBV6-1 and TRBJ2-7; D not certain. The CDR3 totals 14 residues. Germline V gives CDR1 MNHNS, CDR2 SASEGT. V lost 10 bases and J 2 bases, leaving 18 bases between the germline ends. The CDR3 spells CATVDKGETYEQYF. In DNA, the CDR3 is TGTGCCACCGTTGACAAAGGAGAGACCTACGAGCAGTACTTC.

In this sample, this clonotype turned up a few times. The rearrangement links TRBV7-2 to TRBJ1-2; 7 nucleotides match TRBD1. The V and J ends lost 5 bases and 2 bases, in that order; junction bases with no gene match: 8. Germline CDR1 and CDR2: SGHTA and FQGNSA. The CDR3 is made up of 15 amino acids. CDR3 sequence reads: CASSKPGQPNYGYTF. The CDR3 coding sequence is TGTGCCAGCAGCAAACCGGGACAGCCAAACTATGGCTACACCTTC.

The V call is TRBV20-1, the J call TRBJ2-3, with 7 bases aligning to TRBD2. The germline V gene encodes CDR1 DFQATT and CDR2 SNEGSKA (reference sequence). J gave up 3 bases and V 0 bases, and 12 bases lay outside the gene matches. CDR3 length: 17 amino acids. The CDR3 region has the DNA TGCAGTGCTAGAGACCCCCCCGGACTAGGGAAGACAGATACGCAGTATTTT. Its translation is CSARDPPGLGKTDTQYF.

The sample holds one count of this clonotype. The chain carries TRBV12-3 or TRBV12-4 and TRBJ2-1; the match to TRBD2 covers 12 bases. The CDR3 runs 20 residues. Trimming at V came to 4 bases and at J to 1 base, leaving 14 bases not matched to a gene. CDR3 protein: CASSSTSGGIEKVSYNEQFF. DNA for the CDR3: TGTGCCAGCAGTTCTACTAGCGGGGGGATCGAAAAGGTGTCCTACAATGAGCAGTTCTTC.

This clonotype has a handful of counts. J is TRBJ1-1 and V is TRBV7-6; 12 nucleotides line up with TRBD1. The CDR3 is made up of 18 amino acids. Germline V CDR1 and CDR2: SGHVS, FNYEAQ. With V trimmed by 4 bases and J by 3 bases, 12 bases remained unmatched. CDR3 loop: CASSSRGQGALVDTEAFF. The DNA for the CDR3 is TGTGCCAGCAGCTCTCGGGGACAGGGGGCTCTAGTGGACACTGAAGCTTTCTTT. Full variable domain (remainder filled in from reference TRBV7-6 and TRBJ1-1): GAGVSQSPRYKVTKRGQDVALRCDPISGHVSLYWYRQALGQGPEFLTYFNYEAQQDKSGLPNDRFSAERPEGSISTLTIQRTEQRDSAMYRCASSSRGQGALVDTEAFFGQGTRLTVV.

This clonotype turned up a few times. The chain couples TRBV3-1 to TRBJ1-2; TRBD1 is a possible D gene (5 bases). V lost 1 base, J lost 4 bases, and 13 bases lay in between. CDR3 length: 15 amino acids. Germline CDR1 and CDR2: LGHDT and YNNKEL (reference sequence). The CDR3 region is CASSQASGTRYGYTF. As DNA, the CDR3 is TGTGCCAGCAGCCAAGCTTCCGGGACTCGCTATGGCTACACCTTC.